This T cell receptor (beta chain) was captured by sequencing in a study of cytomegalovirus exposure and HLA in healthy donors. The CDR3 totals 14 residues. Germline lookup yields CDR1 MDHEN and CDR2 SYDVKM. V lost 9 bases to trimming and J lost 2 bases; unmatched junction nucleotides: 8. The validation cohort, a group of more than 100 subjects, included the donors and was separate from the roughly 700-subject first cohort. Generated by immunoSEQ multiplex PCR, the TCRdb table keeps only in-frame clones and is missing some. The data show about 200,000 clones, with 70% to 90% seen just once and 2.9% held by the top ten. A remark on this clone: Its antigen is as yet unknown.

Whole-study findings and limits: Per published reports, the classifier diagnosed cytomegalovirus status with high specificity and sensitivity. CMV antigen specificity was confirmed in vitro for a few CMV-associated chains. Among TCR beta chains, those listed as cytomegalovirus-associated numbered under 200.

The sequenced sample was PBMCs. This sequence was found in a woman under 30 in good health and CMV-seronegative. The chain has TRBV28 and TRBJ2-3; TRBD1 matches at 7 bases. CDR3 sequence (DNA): TGTGCCAGTGAAGGACAGGCCTACACAGATACGCAGTATTTT. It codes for CASEGQAYTDTQYF.